These 20 T cell receptor beta chains were all obtained from the same sample, sequenced in a study of type 1 and type 2 diabetes patients. The PCR template was genomic DNA. Multiplex PCR with 30 forward and 13 reverse primers amplified the TCR beta CDR3. One entry per CDR3 protein, called by TCRdb with MiXCR from the multiplex PCR reads. Of about 270,000 distinct CDR3 sequences listed, around 50% were seen once; the top ten hold around 15%. The material sequenced was peripheral blood mononuclear cells (PBMCs). The source of these receptors is a man younger than 30 with type 2 diabetes.

The V and J genes are TRBV18 and TRBJ1-5; TRBD1 might be the D (5 bases). V lost 4 bases to trimming and J lost 5 bases, with 9 bases between them. Germline assignment: CDR1 KGHSH and CDR2 LQKENI. The CDR3 extends over 13 amino acids. CDR3 bases: TGTGCCAGCTCACGGTTGGGGGATCAGCCCCAGCATTTT. As protein: CASSRLGDQPQHF.

V gene TRBV4-1 combines with J gene TRBJ1-2; D possibly corresponds to TRBD1 (6 bases). Germline assignment: CDR1 MGHRA and CDR2 YSYEKL. The CDR3 length is 15 residues. V lost 0 bases to trimming and J lost 4 bases, with 12 bases between them. The CDR3 spells CASSQEGGLGYGYTF. The CDR3 region has the DNA TGCGCCAGCAGCCAAGAAGGGGGGCTAGGCTATGGCTACACCTTC.

The chain combines TRBV27 with TRBJ1-1, with 8 nucleotides matching TRBD1. V lost 7 bases and J lost 1; bases outside the gene matches: 5. The CDR3 covers 14 residues. CDR1 MNHEY and CDR2 SMNVEV come from the germline V gene (reference sequence). The CDR3 sequence: CASTDRGGNTEAFF. As DNA, the CDR3 is TGTGCCAGCACCGACAGGGGAGGGAACACTGAAGCTTTCTTT.

This clonotype was recorded a few times. The V call is TRBV7-2, the J call TRBJ2-1; D gene unclear. CDR3 length: 12 amino acids. Germline V CDR1 and CDR2: SGHTA, FQGNSA. The V gene lost 6 bases and the J gene lost 6 bases, with 9 bases spanning the gap. DNA of the CDR3: TGTGCCAGCAGGTGGGTGAGCAATGAGCAGTTCTTC. Translation gives CASRWVSNEQFF.

The rearrangement links TRBV6-6 to TRBJ1-3; no reliable D call. This CDR3 has 13 residues. Germline loops: CDR1 MNHNY, CDR2 SVGAGI (reference sequence). Deletions cut 7 bases from V and 0 bases from J, with 7 bases between. In nucleotides, the CDR3 is TGTGCCAGCACCGACATCTCTGGAAACACCATATATTTT. This encodes CASTDISGNTIYF.

This chain joins TRBV19 and TRBJ1-5; D is possibly TRBD1 (6 bases). Trimming left V 3 bases short and J 6 bases short, with 15 bases between. Per the germline V gene, CDR1 is LNHDA and CDR2 is SQIVND (reference sequence). This CDR3 contains 15 residues. DNA of the CDR3: TGTGCCAGTAGTATCTCCGGGGGCTGGGGTCAGCCCCAGCATTTT. This codes for CASSISGGWGQPQHF.

The CDR3 loop is CASSLLLAGAHEQYF. The DNA of the CDR3 is TGTGCCAGCAGCTTACTCCTAGCGGGAGCCCACGAGCAGTACTTC. The V and J genes are TRBV7-8 and TRBJ2-7; TRBD2 agrees at 10 bases. CDR3 size: 15 residues. J was trimmed by 5 bases and V by 2 bases; bases with no gene match: 6. Germline V gene lookup returns CDR1 SGHVS and CDR2 FQNEAQ.

V is TRBV27 and J is TRBJ1-6; the D gene is possibly TRBD1 (6 bases). CDR1 MNHEY and CDR2 SMNVEV come from the germline V gene (reference sequence). V was trimmed by 1 base and J by 9 bases, leaving 13 bases between them. This CDR3 region has 15 residues. CDR3 in amino acids: CASSLWGASSSPLHF. As DNA, the CDR3 is TGTGCCAGCAGTTTATGGGGGGCTTCGTCTTCACCCCTCCACTTT.

The rearrangement uses TRBV29-1 and TRBJ1-2; TRBD1 agrees at 7 bases. J was trimmed by 8 bases and V by 0 bases; bases with no gene match: 3. The germline V gene has CDR1 SQVTM and CDR2 ANQGSEA. This CDR3 contains 12 residues. In DNA form, the CDR3 reads TGCAGCGTTGAAGAACAGGGGTTGGGCTACACCTTC. Amino acid sequence: CSVEEQGLGYTF. The complete variable domain, with remaining parts taken from reference TRBV29-1 and TRBJ1-2, reads SAVISQKPSRDICQRGTSLTIQCQVDSQVTMMFWYRQQPGQSLTLIATANQGSEATYESGFVIDKFPISRPNLTFSTLTVSNMSPEDSSIYLCSVEEQGLGYTFGSGTRLTVV.

Note on this clonotype: Relative to the germline gene, one junction end is altered; a read error may explain this. The chain couples TRBV7-2 to TRBJ2-3; D possibly corresponds to TRBD1 (5 bases). The CDR3 totals 17 residues. Germline CDR1 is SGHTA and CDR2 is FQGNSA. DNA for the CDR3: TGCGCCAGCAGCCAAGAAGAGCAGGGTCCTAGCACAGATACGCAGTATTTT. Translation gives CASSQEEQGPSTDTQYF.

The rearrangement joins TRBV2 to TRBJ2-5, with TRBD2 matching 10 bases. Gene TRBJ2-1 matches the end of the DNA better, so the J call may be wrong. The CDR3 spans 15 residues. Germline V gene data show CDR1 as SNHLY and CDR2 as FYNNEI. CDR3 loop: CASSPGLANQETQFF. CDR3 DNA: TGTGCCAGCAGCCCGGGACTAGCGAACCAAGAGACCCAGTTCTTC.

The rearrangement uses TRBV20-1 and TRBJ1-4; possibly TRBD1 for D (5 bases). CDR1 is DFQATT and CDR2 is SNEGSKA in the germline V gene (reference sequence). Trimming cost V 4 bases and J 8 bases, with 8 bases left between them. This CDR3 has 11 residues. The CDR3 DNA sequence: TGCAGTGCTAACAGGAGGGAAAAACTGTTTTTT. This translates into CSANRREKLFF.

The rearrangement joins TRBV12-3 or TRBV12-4 to TRBJ2-7; the match to TRBD2 covers 16 bases. CDR3 length: 15 amino acids. Trimming cost V 6 bases and J 8 bases; bases outside gene matches: 7. CDR3: CASSPGTSGRAKQYF. CDR3 in DNA: TGTGCCAGCAGCCCCGGGACTAGCGGGAGGGCCAAGCAGTACTTC.

The V and J genes are TRBV20-1 and TRBJ2-5, with 7 nucleotides matching TRBD1. V gave up 7 bases and J gave up 4 bases; unmatched junction bases: 6. Germline V gives CDR1 DFQATT, CDR2 SNEGSKA (reference sequence). The CDR3 is 12 amino acids. CDR3 coding DNA: TGCAGTGTGCCCCGGACAGGAGAGACCCAGTACTTC. It translates to CSVPRTGETQYF.

This chain connects TRBV12-3 or TRBV12-4 to TRBJ2-7; a weak D match, TRBD2 (6 bases). CDR3 length: 16 amino acids. V was cut by 5 bases and J by 0 bases, with 17 bases left in between. DNA for the CDR3: TGTGCCAGCAGTCCCATTTGGGGACTGCACTCCTACGAGCAGTACTTC. This gives the protein CASSPIWGLHSYEQYF.

This clonotype showed up just a few times. The chain links TRBV24-1 to TRBJ1-5; no reliable D call. Trimming took off 4 bases at V and 4 bases at J, with 13 bases between the two ends. This CDR3 has 15 residues. The germline CDR1 and CDR2 sequences are KGHDR and SFDVKD. The CDR3 DNA follows: TGTGCCACCAGTGACCCCTCCGGTTCGAATCAGCCCCAGCATTTT. Amino acid sequence: CATSDPSGSNQPQHF.

The gene calls are TRBV20-1 and TRBJ2-5; either TRBD1 or TRBD2 may supply D (5 bases each). The end of the DNA aligns better with TRBJ2-1, so the J call may be wrong. This CDR3 contains 12 residues. The germline V gene encodes CDR1 DFQATT and CDR2 SNEGSKA (reference sequence). The CDR3 sequence is CSALGTPGEQFF. The CDR3 DNA reads TGCAGTGCCCTCGGGACCCCGGGTGAGCAGTTCTTC.

The J gene is TRBJ2-2, the V gene TRBV6-5; possibly TRBD2 for D (5 bases). The CDR3 length is 17 residues. Trimming removed 2 bases at V and 0 bases at J, with 13 bases between. Germline values: CDR1 MNHEY, CDR2 SVGAGI. This CDR3 is CASSYPRGAANTGELFF. CDR3 nucleotide sequence: TGTGCCAGCAGTTACCCCCGGGGAGCGGCGAACACCGGGGAGCTGTTTTTT.

The V call is TRBV7-8, the J call TRBJ2-4, with a tentative D call TRBD2 (5 bases). The CDR3 runs to 15 residues. V gave up 3 bases and J gave up 12 bases, with 21 bases separating them. CDR1 is SGHVS and CDR2 is FQNEAQ in the germline V gene. CDR3 amino acids: CASSFSSASPGDQYF. The CDR3 DNA reads TGTGCCAGCAGCTTTTCTTCCGCTAGCCCCGGGGATCAGTACTTC.

This clonotype has a handful of counts. The chain is built from TRBV30 and TRBJ2-7; D not resolved. Germline V CDR1 and CDR2: GTSNPN, SVGIG (reference sequence). V gave up 0 bases and J gave up 6 bases, with 9 bases separating them. The CDR3 has 12 residues. CDR3 protein: CAWSVWGSEQYF. CDR3 DNA sequence: TGTGCCTGGAGTGTATGGGGAAGCGAGCAGTACTTC. The full variable domain, its missing parts supplied by reference TRBV30 and TRBJ2-7, is SQTIHQWPATLVQPVGSPLSLECTVEGTSNPNLYWYRQAAGRGLQLLFYSVGIGQISSEVPQNLSASRPQDRQFILSSKKLLLSDSGFYLCAWSVWGSEQYFGPGTRLTVT.